This T cell receptor (beta chain) appears in the sequencing data of a study of Graves' ophthalmopathy and Graves' hyperthyroidism (dated by TCRdb to 2016 to 2019). Study-wide context: Peripheral blood was collected before any treatment was given, at the time of initial diagnosis. The study used signatures of the TCR beta repertoire to tell Graves' ophthalmopathy apart from Graves' hyperthyroidism and to predict which patients would progress to ophthalmopathy. In total, approximately 130 blood samples were TCR-sequenced: some 40 ophthalmopathy, about 75 hyperthyroidism and approximately 17 hyperthyroidism-to-ophthalmopathy patients. To explore V-J signatures that distinguish ophthalmopathy from hyperthyroidism, a discovery set of about a hundred patients was enrolled, made up of 43 with ophthalmopathy and 55 to 65 with stable hyperthyroidism. For independent validation, a separate cohort was made up of 18 to 20 hyperthyroidism patients plus 17 patients who later progressed from hyperthyroidism to ophthalmopathy. In six hyperthyroidism patients, the T-cell repertoire of thyroid tissue was compared with the T-cell repertoire of blood. Following sample collection, hyperthyroidism patients were given methimazole at a starting dose of 30 mg daily, and ophthalmopathy patients were given high-dose intravenous methylprednisolone. The 75 to 100 discovery patients were randomly divided into training and test sets at a 7:3 ratio.

The CDR3 spans 15 residues, from the cysteine through the phenylalanine. Here the CDR3 DNA is all that survives: 45 bases in frame from base 1. Ends trimmed: V by 0 bases, J by 2 bases; bases unmatched to a gene: 5. CDR1 is given as SGDLS and CDR2 as YYNGEE, both from the germline V gene. Hyperthyroidism was considered stable if no progression to ophthalmopathy occurred within 18 months of follow-up. Patients with hyperthyroidism were aged 18 to 65 years, had been newly diagnosed, and had a disease duration of less than 2 months. Patients with other autoimmune diseases, uncontrolled infections, pregnancy or lactation were excluded. Clinical symptoms, serum thyroxine, TRAb, thyroid ultrasound and orbital computed tomography formed the basis of the diagnosis. Ficoll-Paque density gradient centrifugation was used to isolate PBMCs from about 9 ml of fresh peripheral blood. Total RNA was extracted using Trizol reagent, and RNA quality was checked on an Agilent 2100 Bioanalyzer.

For repertoire sequencing, TCR beta CDR3 regions were amplified from RNA transcripts. The first round was an RT-PCR using HTBI primers with the Qiagen OneStep RT-PCR kit, and this first round was followed by a second-round multiplex PCR, then size selection and purification. The libraries underwent paired-end sequencing with 100 bp reads on an Illumina HiSeq2000. In the authors' own workflow: SOAPnuke was used for read processing, and reads with adapters, uncalled bases, a mean Phred below 15, or no exact constant-primer or identifier match were discarded. High-quality paired reads were merged with COPE v1.2.5. Each unique nucleotide sequence was defined as a clonotype, and clonotypes were aligned to IMGT TRB V, D and J references with MiTCR v1.1. The analysis was limited to V-J combinations with a frequency above 0.0001, which together covered 99% to 99.2% of the repertoires. A TCR clonal expansion and chaos score per V-J combination was defined as the ratio of F50 clonal expansion to chaos observed in the TCRdist matrix. Welch's t-statistics and random forest were used to reduce features to more than ten V-J combinations, which were fed into a naive Bayes classifier. The similarity between thyroid and blood repertoires was quantified using the Morisita-Horn index. Starting from the raw public reads, TCRdb applied fastp trimming at Q25, assembled clones with MiXCR and retained in-frame beta chains. CDR3 protein duplicates are merged, each entry listing the most common genes and DNA. None of the V and J calls come from the authors' own analysis; TCRdb made them. Recorded for this sample are just over 600,000 distinct CDR3 sequences; about 20% of them occurred a single time. Roughly 6.9% of the sample lies in the top ten.

Paper-wide results and their limitations: Among expanded thyroid clonotypes with frequency above 0.001, most also showed up in blood, which suggests that blood repertoires may reflect the thyroid immune response. In validation, the model predicted ophthalmopathy progression with about 64% sensitivity and less than 80% specificity; 12 predicted patients were CT-confirmed with GO in a median of around 6.5 months. The 13-signature model separated ophthalmopathy from stable hyperthyroidism with over 85% sensitivity and about 84% specificity in cross-validation, and 80%/75% in the test set. Sample size was not predetermined statistically, and investigators were not blinded to group allocation.

This clonotype was detected ten times or more. This receptor's antigen is unknown. No base quality values were provided; no much bigger clone lies one nucleotide off. The V gene is TRBV9 and the J gene is TRBJ2-7; TRBD2 lines up with 7 middle nucleotides. Sequences were obtained from peripheral blood. The sequence was collected from a woman younger than 30 with stable Graves' hyperthyroidism. Some clones in this sample may be carry-over from other donors' samples. Donor details come from another sample of the same person, matched by shared clones. The CDR3 is CASSVGAGEAYEQYF. Read as DNA, the sequence is TGTGCCAGCAGCGTAGGGGCGGGAGAAGCCTACGAGCAGTACTTC. Extended through the reference TRBV9 and TRBJ2-7 proteins, this CDR3 yields the full variable domain: DSGVTQTPKHLITATGQRVTLRCSPRSGDLSVYWYQQSLDQGLQFLIQYYNGEERAKGNILERFSAQQFPDLHSELNLSSLELGDSALYFCASSVGAGEAYEQYFGPGTRLTVT.